This T cell receptor (beta chain) came from a study of CD8 T cells in Susac syndrome. An amount of RNA that ranged from about 0.45 to 1 ug was reverse transcribed with random hexamers. immunoSEQ multiplex PCR amplified TCR beta CDR3 across 54 Vbeta, 13 Jbeta. One entry per CDR3 protein, called by TCRdb with MiXCR from the immunoSEQ multiplex PCR reads. Of more than 95,000 distinct CDR3 sequences in the sample, over 85% are singletons; the top ten hold roughly 0.087%. Sequencing of TCR beta drew on CD8+ and CD4+ T cells from blood. Negative isolation was applied to CD8+ and CD4+ T cells, and FACS enrichment was applied to TEMRA cells. The germline gives CDR1 SQVTM, CDR2 ANQGSEA. This CDR3 is 19 amino acids long. V gave up 1 base and J gave up 0 bases; unmatched junction bases: 11.

The clonotype was recovered from a human donor in good health. The chain links TRBV29-1 to TRBJ2-1, with 11 bases that match TRBD2. What was sequenced was CD4+ T cells from PBMCs. The CDR3 sequence is CSVEGASGRTGLSYNEQFF. As DNA, the CDR3 is TGCAGCGTTGAAGGGGCTAGCGGGAGGACCGGACTCTCCTACAATGAGCAGTTCTTC.